The clone carrying this T cell receptor (beta chain) is categorized as medium-sized. The antigen is unknown. The data stem from a study of persistence of HIV-infected CD4 T cells. Trimming took off 0 bases at V and 6 bases at J, with 10 bases between the two ends. Per the germline V gene, CDR1 is MRHNA and CDR2 is SNTAGT. The CDR3 is made up of 14 amino acids. The immunoSEQ assay was version 4, run in survey mode. Data came from immunoSEQ multiplex PCR; TCRdb stores just in-frame clones and leaves some out. The sample comprises more than 15,000 clones, approximately 64% of which are singletons, and about 8% rests with the top ten. General study results and limits: Degenerate expanded CDR3beta sequences were enriched among CMV- and Gag-responding cells.

The stimulus was lysate of CMV-infected fibroblasts, around 10 ug/mL. Responding CD4+ T cells were sorted by upregulation of both CD40 ligand and CD69. Donors had CD4+ T cell counts above 400 cells/uL and were CMV-seropositive. Before stimulation, PBMCs underwent CD8+ T cell depletion. The sequence was obtained from an adult woman with HIV who was CMV-seropositive. The sequencing here drew on CD4+ T cells sorted from PBMCs after roughly 17-hour stimulation, taken from a patient who received antiretroviral therapy. The rearrangement joins TRBV6-4 to TRBJ2-3; D might be TRBD1 (6 bases). In DNA form, the CDR3 reads TGTGCCAGCAGTGACTCGATGAGGGGGGATACGCAGTATTTT. Translation: CASSDSMRGDTQYF.